The present entry profiles one T cell receptor (beta chain) with its context. Original data processing: Estimation of nucleated cell counts was performed using reference gene primer amplification. This table comes from immunoSEQ multiplex PCR, and its TCRdb copy is limited to in-frame clones, with some not included. That table furnishes V, J and clone size, whereas the DNA furnished D and trimming. The sample lists a few hundred thousand clones, about 86% occurring once. This sample is drawn from a study of blood T cell repertoires in COVID-19. The overall study: Specimens from acute and convalescent COVID-19 originated in the United States, Italy and Spain. T cells, B-cell-depleted T cells, or PBMCs supplied cDNA or gDNA.

The CDR3 loop spans 16 amino acids. V trimming: 1 base; J trimming: 2 bases; junction bases outside the gene matches: 4. Germline CDR1 LNHDA, CDR2 SQIVND (reference sequence). The chain couples TRBV19 to TRBJ1-3; 8 bases are a match to TRBD1. The sample was peripheral blood. The receptor was derived from a woman aged 50 to 60 with acute or convalescent COVID-19. As DNA, the CDR3 is TGTGCCAGTAGTATAGGGACAGGGATCACTGGAAACACCATATATTTT. It codes for CASSIGTGITGNTIYF.